One sample yielded the 8 T cell receptor beta chains listed below, sequenced in a study of T cell changes during pregnancy in multiple sclerosis. TCRdb's copy holds only in-frame clones and misses some; the assay was immunoSEQ multiplex PCR. The top ten clones hold roughly 1.5% of a sample with 85,000 to 130,000 clones, about 90% of them seen once. Sequences were derived from peripheral blood, sampled after pregnancy. Receptor source: a female donor with multiple sclerosis, enrolled in a pregnancy study.

This rearrangement joins TRBV30 to TRBJ2-7; TRBD2 is a possible D gene (5 bases). The CDR3 consists of 13 residues. The V end was cut by 4 bases, the J end by 0 bases, with 10 bases between. Germline loops: CDR1 GTSNPN, CDR2 SVGIG (reference sequence). In nucleotides, the CDR3 is TGTGCCTGGAACGAGGGTTACTCCTACGAGCAGTACTTC. It encodes CAWNEGYSYEQYF.

The chain has TRBV28 and TRBJ1-2, with 8 bases that match TRBD1. Germline V gives CDR1 MDHEN, CDR2 SYDVKM. V dropped 3 bases and J dropped 8; count of bases not matched to a gene: 5. There are 13 residues in the CDR3. In DNA form, the CDR3 reads TGTGCCAGCAGTTTTGTCAGGGGGCAGGGCTACACCTTC. Protein product: CASSFVRGQGYTF.

The CDR3, as DNA: TGTGCCAGTGACGTAGACAGGTATGGCGAGCAGTACTTC. It codes for CASDVDRYGEQYF. The chain has TRBV2 and TRBJ2-7, with D perhaps matching TRBD1 (6 bases). The CDR3 spans 13 residues. V was pared by 9 bases and J by 6 bases, with 18 bases between. Germline CDR1 and CDR2: SNHLY and FYNNEI.

The rearrangement links TRBV14 to TRBJ1-1; 9 bases are a match to TRBD1. CDR3 length: 12 amino acids. Per germline, CDR1 SGHDN and CDR2 FVKESK. V lost 5 bases to trimming and J lost 10 bases; unmatched junction nucleotides: 5. The DNA of the CDR3 is TGTGCCAGCAGCTTACAGGGGGCCCGAGCTTTCTTT. Its protein is CASSLQGARAFF.

This clone has only one observation. The chain links TRBV27 to TRBJ1-4; 11 bases fit TRBD1. There are 17 residues in the CDR3. In germline, CDR1 is MNHEY, CDR2 SMNVEV (reference sequence). The J segment lost 5 bases and the V segment lost 2 bases, leaving 7 bases of the junction unmatched. As DNA, the CDR3 is TGTGCCAGCAGTTTAGGGGGACAGGGGGTCGAAAATGAAAAACTGTTTTTT. Translation gives CASSLGGQGVENEKLFF.

V usage is TRBV18 and J usage is TRBJ2-1; D possibly corresponds to TRBD2 (5 bases). The CDR3 consists of 15 residues. Germline V lookup: CDR1 KGHSH, CDR2 LQKENI. Trimming took off 6 bases at V and 0 bases at J, with 12 bases between the two ends. The chain's CDR3 is CASSRAVSSYNEQFF. The CDR3 coding sequence is TGTGCCAGCTCCCGAGCGGTAAGCTCCTACAATGAGCAGTTCTTC.

The rearrangement joins TRBV19 to TRBJ2-5; D is perhaps TRBD1 (6 bases). The CDR3 is made up of 13 amino acids. Germline V gives CDR1 LNHDA, CDR2 SQIVND (reference sequence). V gave up 4 bases and J gave up 5 bases, with 11 bases separating them. The CDR3 region is CASSKGQKETQYF. The CDR3 DNA reads as TGTGCCAGTAGTAAAGGACAGAAGGAGACCCAGTACTTC.

The CDR3 DNA reads TGTGCCAGTAGTGGGACTAGCGACCCATCTTCCGCCTACGAGCAGTACTTC. Translated, it gives CASSGTSDPSSAYEQYF. The chain links TRBV19 to TRBJ2-7, with 10 bases lining up with TRBD2. From germline, CDR1 is LNHDA and CDR2 SQIVND (reference sequence). The CDR3 covers 17 residues. The trim removed 5 bases at V and 2 bases at J, leaving 12 bases unmatched.